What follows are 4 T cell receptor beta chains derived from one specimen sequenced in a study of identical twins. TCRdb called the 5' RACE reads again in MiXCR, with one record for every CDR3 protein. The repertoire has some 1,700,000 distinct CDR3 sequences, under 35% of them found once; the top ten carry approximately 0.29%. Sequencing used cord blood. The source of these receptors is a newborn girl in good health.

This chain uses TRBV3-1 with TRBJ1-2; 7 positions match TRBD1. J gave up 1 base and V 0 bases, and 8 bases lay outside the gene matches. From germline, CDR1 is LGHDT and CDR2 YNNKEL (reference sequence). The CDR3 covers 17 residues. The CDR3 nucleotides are TGTGCCAGCAGCCAAGAACCTCGACAGGGAATTAACTATGGCTACACCTTC. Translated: CASSQEPRQGINYGYTF.

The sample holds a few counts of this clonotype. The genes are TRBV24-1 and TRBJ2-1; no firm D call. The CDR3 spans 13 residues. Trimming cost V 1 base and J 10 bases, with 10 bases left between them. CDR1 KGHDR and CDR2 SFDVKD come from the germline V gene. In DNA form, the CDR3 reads TGTGCCACCAGTGATTTTAGGTTCGGGGAGCAGTTCTTC. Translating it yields CATSDFRFGEQFF.

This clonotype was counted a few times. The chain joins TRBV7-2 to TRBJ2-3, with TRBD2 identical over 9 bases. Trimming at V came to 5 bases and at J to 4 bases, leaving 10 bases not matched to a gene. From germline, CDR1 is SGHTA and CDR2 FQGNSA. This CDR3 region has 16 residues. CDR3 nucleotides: TGTGCCAGCAGCCGCCGGCGGCGGGAGGGCGCAGATACGCAGTATTTT. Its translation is CASSRRRREGADTQYF.

DNA for the CDR3: TGTGCCAGCAGTGAAGAAAGGTTTGCTAGTAGCTATGGCTACACCTTC. Protein: CASSEERFASSYGYTF. The J gene is TRBJ1-2, the V gene TRBV6-1; the D is unclear. Germline CDR1 reads MNHNS; CDR2 reads SASEGT. V was shortened by 1 base and J by 4 bases, with 16 bases between the two germline ends. CDR3 size: 16 residues.